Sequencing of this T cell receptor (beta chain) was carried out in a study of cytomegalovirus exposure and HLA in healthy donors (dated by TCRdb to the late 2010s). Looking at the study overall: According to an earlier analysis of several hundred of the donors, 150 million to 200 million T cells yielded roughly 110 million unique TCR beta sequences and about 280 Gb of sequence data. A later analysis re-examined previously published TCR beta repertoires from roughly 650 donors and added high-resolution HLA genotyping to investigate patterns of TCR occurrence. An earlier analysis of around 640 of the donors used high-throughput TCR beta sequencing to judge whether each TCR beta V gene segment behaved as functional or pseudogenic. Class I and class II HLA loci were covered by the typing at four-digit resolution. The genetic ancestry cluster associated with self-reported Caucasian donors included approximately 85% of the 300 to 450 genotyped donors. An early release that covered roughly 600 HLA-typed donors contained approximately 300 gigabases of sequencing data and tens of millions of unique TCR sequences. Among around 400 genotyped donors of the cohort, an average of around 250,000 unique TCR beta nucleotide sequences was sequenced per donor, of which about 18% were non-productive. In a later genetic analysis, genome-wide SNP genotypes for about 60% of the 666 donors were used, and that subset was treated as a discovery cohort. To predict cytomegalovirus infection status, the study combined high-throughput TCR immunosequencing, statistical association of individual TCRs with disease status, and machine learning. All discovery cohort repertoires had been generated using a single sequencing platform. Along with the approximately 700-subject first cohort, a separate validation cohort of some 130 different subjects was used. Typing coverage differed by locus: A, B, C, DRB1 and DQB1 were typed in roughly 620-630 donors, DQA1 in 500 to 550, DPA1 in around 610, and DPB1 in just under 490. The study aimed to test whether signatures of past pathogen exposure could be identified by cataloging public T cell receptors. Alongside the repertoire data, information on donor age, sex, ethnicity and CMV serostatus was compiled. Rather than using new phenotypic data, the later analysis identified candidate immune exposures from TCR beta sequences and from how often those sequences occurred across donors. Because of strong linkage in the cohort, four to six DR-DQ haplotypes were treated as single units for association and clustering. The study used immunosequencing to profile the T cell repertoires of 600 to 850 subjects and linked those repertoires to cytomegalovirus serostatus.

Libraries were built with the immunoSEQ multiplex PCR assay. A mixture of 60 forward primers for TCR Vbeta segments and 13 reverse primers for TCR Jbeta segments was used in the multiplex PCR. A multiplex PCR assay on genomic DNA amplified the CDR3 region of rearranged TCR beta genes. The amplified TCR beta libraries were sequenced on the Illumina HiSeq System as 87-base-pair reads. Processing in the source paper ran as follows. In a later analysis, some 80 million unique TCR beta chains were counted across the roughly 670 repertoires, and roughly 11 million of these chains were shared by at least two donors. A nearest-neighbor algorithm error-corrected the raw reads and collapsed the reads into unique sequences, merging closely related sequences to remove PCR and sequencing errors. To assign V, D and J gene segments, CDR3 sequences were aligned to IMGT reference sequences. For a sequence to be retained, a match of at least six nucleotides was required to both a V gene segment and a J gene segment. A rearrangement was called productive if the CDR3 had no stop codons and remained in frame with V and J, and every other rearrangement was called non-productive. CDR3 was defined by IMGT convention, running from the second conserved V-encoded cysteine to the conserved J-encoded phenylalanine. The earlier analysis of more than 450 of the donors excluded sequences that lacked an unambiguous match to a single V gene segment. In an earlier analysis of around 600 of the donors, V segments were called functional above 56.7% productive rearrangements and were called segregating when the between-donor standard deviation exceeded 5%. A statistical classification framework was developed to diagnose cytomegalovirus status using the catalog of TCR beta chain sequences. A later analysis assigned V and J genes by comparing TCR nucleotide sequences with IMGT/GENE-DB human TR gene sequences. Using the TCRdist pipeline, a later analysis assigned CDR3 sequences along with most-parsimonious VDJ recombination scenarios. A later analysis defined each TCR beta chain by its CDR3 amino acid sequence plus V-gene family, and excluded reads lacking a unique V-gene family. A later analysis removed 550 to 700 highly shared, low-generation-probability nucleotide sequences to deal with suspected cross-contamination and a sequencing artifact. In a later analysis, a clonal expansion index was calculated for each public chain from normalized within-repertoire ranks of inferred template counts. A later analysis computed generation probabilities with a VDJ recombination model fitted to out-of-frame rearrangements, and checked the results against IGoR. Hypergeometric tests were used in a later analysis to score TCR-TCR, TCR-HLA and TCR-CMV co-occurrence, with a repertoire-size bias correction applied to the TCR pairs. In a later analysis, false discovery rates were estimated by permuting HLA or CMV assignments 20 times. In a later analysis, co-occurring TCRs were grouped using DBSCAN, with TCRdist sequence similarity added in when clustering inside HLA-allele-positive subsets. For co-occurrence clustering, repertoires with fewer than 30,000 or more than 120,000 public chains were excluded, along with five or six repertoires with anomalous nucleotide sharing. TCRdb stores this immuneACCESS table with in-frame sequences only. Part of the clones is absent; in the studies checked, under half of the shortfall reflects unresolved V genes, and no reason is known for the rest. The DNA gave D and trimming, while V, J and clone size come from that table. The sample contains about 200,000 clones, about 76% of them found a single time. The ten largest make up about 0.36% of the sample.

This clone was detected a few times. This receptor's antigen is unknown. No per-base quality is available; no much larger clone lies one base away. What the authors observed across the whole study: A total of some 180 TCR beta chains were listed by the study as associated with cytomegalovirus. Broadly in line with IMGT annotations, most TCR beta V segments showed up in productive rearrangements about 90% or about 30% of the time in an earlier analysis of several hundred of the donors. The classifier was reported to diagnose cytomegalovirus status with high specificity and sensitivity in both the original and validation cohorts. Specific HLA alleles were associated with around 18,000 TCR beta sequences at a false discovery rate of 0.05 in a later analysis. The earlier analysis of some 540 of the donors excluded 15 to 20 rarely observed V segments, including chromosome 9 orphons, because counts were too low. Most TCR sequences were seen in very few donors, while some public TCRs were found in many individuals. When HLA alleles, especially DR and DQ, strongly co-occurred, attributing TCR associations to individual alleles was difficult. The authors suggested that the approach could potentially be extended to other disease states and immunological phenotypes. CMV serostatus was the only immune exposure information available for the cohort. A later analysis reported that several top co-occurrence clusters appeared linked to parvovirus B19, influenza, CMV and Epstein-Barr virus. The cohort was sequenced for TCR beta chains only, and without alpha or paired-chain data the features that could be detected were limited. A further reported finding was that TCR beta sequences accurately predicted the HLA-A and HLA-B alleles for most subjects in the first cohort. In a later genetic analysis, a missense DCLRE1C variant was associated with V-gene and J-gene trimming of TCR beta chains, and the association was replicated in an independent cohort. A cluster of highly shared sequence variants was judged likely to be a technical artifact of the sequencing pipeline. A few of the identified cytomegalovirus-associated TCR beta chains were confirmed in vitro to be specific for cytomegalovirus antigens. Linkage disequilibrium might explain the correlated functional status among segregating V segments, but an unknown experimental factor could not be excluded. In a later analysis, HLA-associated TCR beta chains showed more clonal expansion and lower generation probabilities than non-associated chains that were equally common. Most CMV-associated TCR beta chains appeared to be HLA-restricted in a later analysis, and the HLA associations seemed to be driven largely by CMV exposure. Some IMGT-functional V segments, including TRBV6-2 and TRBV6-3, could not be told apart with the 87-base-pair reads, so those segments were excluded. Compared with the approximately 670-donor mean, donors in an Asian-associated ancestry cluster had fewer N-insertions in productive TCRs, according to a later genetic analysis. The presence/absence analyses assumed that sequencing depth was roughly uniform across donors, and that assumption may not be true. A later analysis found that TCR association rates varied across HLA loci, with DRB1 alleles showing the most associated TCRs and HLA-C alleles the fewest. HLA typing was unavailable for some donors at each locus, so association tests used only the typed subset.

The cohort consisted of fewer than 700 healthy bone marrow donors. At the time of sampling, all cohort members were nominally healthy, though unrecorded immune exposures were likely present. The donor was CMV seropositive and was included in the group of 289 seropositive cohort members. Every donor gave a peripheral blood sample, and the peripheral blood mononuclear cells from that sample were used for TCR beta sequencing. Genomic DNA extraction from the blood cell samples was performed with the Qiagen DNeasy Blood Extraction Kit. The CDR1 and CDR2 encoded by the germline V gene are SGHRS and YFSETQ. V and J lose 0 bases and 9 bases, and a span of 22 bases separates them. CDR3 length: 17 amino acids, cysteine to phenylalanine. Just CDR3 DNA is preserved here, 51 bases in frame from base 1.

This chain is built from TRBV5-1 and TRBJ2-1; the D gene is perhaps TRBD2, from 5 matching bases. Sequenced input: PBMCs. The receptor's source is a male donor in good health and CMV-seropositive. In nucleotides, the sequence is TGCGCCAGCAGCTTGGTGTCCGTGACACTCCAAGGGAGTGAGCAGTTCTTC. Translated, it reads CASSLVSVTLQGSEQFF.